The 22 T cell receptor beta chains in this list originate from one sample, sequenced in a study of tumor-infiltrating lymphocytes in primary liver carcinoma. A primer matching the constant region was used to make TCR beta cDNA from 500 to 650 ng of total RNA. Each TCR beta library was derived from three nested multiplex PCR rounds that employed slightly modified ARM-PCR. Primers for the first two PCR rounds were TRBV1-TRBV30 forward primers and a C-beta reverse primer (around 10 cycles per round). MiXCR, run by TCRdb on the multiplex PCR reads, gives a single entry per CDR3 protein. The data contain approximately 190,000 distinct CDR3 sequences, around four fifths of them singletons. Starting material for RNA and DNA co-extraction consisted of about 20-30 mg of unsorted bulk tissue. The sequenced material came from tumor tissue from primary liver carcinoma. Every receptor here comes from a man aged 40-49 years with primary liver carcinoma and hepatitis B virus infection.

The chain combines TRBV12-3 or TRBV12-4 with TRBJ1-1, with D perhaps matching TRBD1 (5 bases). Trimming took off 6 bases at V and 7 bases at J, with 18 bases between the two ends. The CDR3 contains 14 residues. In DNA, the CDR3 is TGTGCCAGCAGCCCGAACATGGGGCACATTGAAGCTTTCTTT. This gives the protein CASSPNMGHIEAFF.

Points on this clonotype: This CDR3 is missing its conserved last phenylalanine or tryptophan, likely due to a read error. This chain uses TRBV4-2 with TRBJ1-6, with 10 bases matching TRBD1. CDR1 is LGHNA and CDR2 is YNFKEQ in the germline V gene. This CDR3 spans 16 amino acids. The CDR3 coding sequence is TGTGCTAGCAGCTCCTGGGACAGGGGAAGGAATTCACCCCTCCACATT. Encoded protein: CASSSWDRGRNSPLHI.

This chain links TRBV6-2 or TRBV6-3 with TRBJ2-7, with 7 bases matching TRBD2. Germline CDR1 reads MNHEY; CDR2 reads SVGEGT. This CDR3 spans 13 amino acids. The V segment lost 2 bases and the J segment 5 bases; nucleotides outside the gene matches: 3. CDR3 in DNA: TGTGCCAGCAGTTACCGACTAGCAAACGAGCAGTACTTC. Translating it yields CASSYRLANEQYF.

Remarks on this clonotype: As the CDR3 is not closed by the conserved phenylalanine or tryptophan, this likely results from a read error. The chain joins TRBV28 to TRBJ2-3; weak D call: TRBD1 (5 bases). The V end lost 9 bases, the J end lost 3 bases, and 16 bases lay between the germline ends. The V gene's germline CDR1 is MDHEN and CDR2 SYDVKM. This CDR3 comprises 14 residues. This CDR3 reads CASSKTVLTDTQYL. The CDR3 DNA sequence: TGTGCCAGTTCTAAGACAGTGCTGACAGATACGCAGTATCTT.

In its sample, this clonotype was seen a few times. The junction does not match germline at one end; this may be a read error. The rearrangement links TRBV9 to TRBJ2-6; D possibly corresponds to TRBD1 (6 bases). The CDR3 runs 20 residues. Germline values: CDR1 SGDLS, CDR2 YYNGEE. The CDR3 sequence is CASSVGGPGTLNSGANVLTF. The CDR3 nucleotides read TGTGCTAGCAGCGTAGGTGGGCCTGGGACACTTAACTCTGGGGCCAACGTCCTGACTTTC. Full variable domain (remainder filled in from reference TRBV9 and TRBJ2-6): DSGVTQTPKHLITATGQRVTLRCSPRSGDLSVYWYQQSLDQGLQFLIQYYNGEERAKGNILERFSAQQFPDLHSELNLSSLELGDSALYFCASSVGGPGTLNSGANVLTFGAGSRLTVL.

This clonotype was counted ten times or more. This chain uses TRBV28 with TRBJ2-5, with D possibly TRBD2 on 7 matching bases. In germline, CDR1 is MDHEN, CDR2 SYDVKM. V dropped 10 bases and J dropped 5 bases, with 17 bases sitting between them. The length of the CDR3 is 13 residues. CDR3 residues: CAIEGGTRETQYF. Here the CDR3 DNA reads TGTGCCATCGAGGGGGGGACCCGGGAGACCCAGTACTTC.

A remark on this clonotype: At one end the junction does not follow the germline gene, possibly because of a read error. This chain links TRBV4-1 with TRBJ2-2; TRBD1 matches at 7 bases. The germline V gene has CDR1 MGHRA and CDR2 YSYEKL. The CDR3 extends over 17 amino acids. This CDR3 reads CTSSPQTGVLNTGELLF. CDR3 coding DNA: TGCACCAGCAGCCCCCAAACAGGGGTCCTAAACACCGGGGAGCTGCTTTTT.

About this clonotype: Germline is not matched at one junction end, which may reflect a read error. The V gene is TRBV6-5, the J gene TRBJ2-3, with 12 positions matching TRBD2. In germline, CDR1 is MNHEY, CDR2 SVGAGI. This CDR3 is 15 amino acids long. This CDR3 is CAHNPGLAGTDTQCF. CDR3 DNA sequence: TGTGCCCACAACCCAGGACTAGCGGGAACAGATACGCAGTGTTTT.

The CDR3, as DNA: TGTGCCAGCAGCCAAGGGGGGAGGAATGAGCAGTTCTTC. Translated, it gives CASSQGGRNEQFF. This sequence joins TRBV12-3 or TRBV12-4 and TRBJ2-1, with D perhaps TRBD1 or TRBD2 (6 bases each). With 6 bases removed from V and 7 bases from J, the gap between germline ends came to 13 bases. The CDR3 consists of 13 residues.

The V gene is TRBV6-5, the J gene TRBJ2-5; D is uncertain. CDR3 length: 15 residues. The V gene's germline CDR1 is MNHEY and CDR2 SVGAGI. The CDR3 spells CSKPARRPLQETQYF. The CDR3 DNA follows: TGTTCCAAACCCGCAAGACGTCCGCTCCAAGAGACCCAGTACTTC.

A word on this clonotype: This likely comes from a read error, as the CDR3 has no conserved phenylalanine or tryptophan at its end. CDR3 coding DNA: TGTGCCAGCAGGGAAGACGGTCTCGGGACTTACTCCTATGAGCAGTACTTA. It specifies CASREDGLGTYSYEQYL. The chain links TRBV6-5 to TRBJ2-7, with D tentatively TRBD2 (6 bases). This CDR3 region has 17 residues. Germline V gene data show CDR1 as MNHEY and CDR2 as SVGAGI.

As for this clonotype: The junction shows a germline mismatch at one end, possibly a read error. This chain uses TRBV5-6 with TRBJ2-5, with a possible D match to TRBD2 (5 bases). This CDR3 comprises 14 residues. CDR1 SGHDT and CDR2 YYEEEE come from the germline V gene. The CDR3 nucleotides read TGTGGCAGCAGCGTGGAGGCTAGCCAAGCGACCCAGTACTTC. Encoded protein: CGSSVEASQATQYF.

V is TRBV29-1 and J is TRBJ1-1, with D hard to call. The germline V gene has CDR1 SQVTM and CDR2 ANQGSEA. V was shortened by 4 bases and J by 10 bases, with 25 bases between the two germline ends. The CDR3 sequence is 15 residues long. In DNA, the CDR3 is TGCAGCGTTGGTCCAAGGTGGGGTATGGTCGCTCGAGCTTTCTTT. This codes for CSVGPRWGMVARAFF.

Turning to this clonotype: One end of the junction fails to match germline, which may point to a read error. The gene calls are TRBV4-1 and TRBJ2-3, with 10 nucleotides matching TRBD2. The CDR3 length is 16 residues. The germline gives CDR1 MGHRA, CDR2 YSYEKL. DNA of the CDR3: TGCGCCAGCAACCAAGAAACTAGCGGGATTGCAGATACGCAGTATTTT. It translates to CASNQETSGIADTQYF.

As regards this clonotype: One end of the junction fails to match germline, which may point to a read error. The V call is TRBV6-1, the J call TRBJ2-7; the match to TRBD2 covers 12 bases. From germline, CDR1 is MNHNS and CDR2 SASEGT. The CDR3 has 11 amino acids. The CDR3 protein is CAGSGWTSGIF. CDR3 nucleotide sequence: TGTGCCGGCAGTGGGTGGACTAGCGGGATCTTT.

Points on this clonotype: Relative to the germline gene, one junction end is altered; a read error may explain this. J is TRBJ1-3 and V is TRBV12-3 or TRBV12-4; D is unclear. The CDR3 extends over 12 amino acids. The chain's CDR3 is CASRLQRNTIYF. CDR3 coding DNA: TGTGCCAGCAGGTTACAAAGAAACACCATTTATTTT.

The chain uses TRBV28 and TRBJ2-7, with D tentatively TRBD2 (5 bases). Trimming took off 4 bases at V and 10 bases at J, with 17 bases between the two ends. Germline CDR1 is MDHEN and CDR2 is SYDVKM. The CDR3 has 13 amino acids. CDR3 sequence (DNA): TGTGCCAGCAGTTCGGGTAGTAACGGACTCCAGTACTTC. Amino acid sequence: CASSSGSNGLQYF.

In the case of this clonotype: One junction end disagrees with the germline gene, perhaps due to a read error. This chain uses TRBV11-3 with TRBJ2-1; no clear D. This CDR3 region has 14 residues. The germline V gene encodes CDR1 SGHNT and CDR2 YENEEA. Here the CDR3 reads CASSLKISNNEQFF. In DNA, the CDR3 is TGTGCCAGCAGCTTAAAGATCAGCAACAATGAACAGTTCTTC. Drawing the rest from reference TRBV11-3 and TRBJ2-1, the complete variable domain is EAGVVQSPRYKIIEKKQPVAFWCNPISGHNTLYWYLQNLGQGPELLIRYENEEAVDDSQLPKDRFSAERLKGVDSTLKIQPAELGDSAVYLCASSLKISNNEQFFGPGTRLTVL.

This clonotype is a singleton in its sample. A clone one base away is much larger, so this may be a read error. The V call is TRBV24-1, the J call TRBJ2-1; TRBD2 matches 10 bases. Trimming took 3 bases from V and 2 from J; bases not matched to a gene: 3. The CDR3 has 16 residues. Germline loops: CDR1 KGHDR, CDR2 SFDVKD. The CDR3 DNA is TGTGCCACCAGTGATCCTAGCGGGAGCCCCTACAATGAGCAGTTCTTC. This codes for CATSDPSGSPYNEQFF.

The chain couples TRBV4-3 to TRBJ2-3; D tentatively reads TRBD1 or TRBD2 (6 bases each). The germline V gene encodes CDR1 LGHNA and CDR2 YSLEER. This CDR3 spans 13 amino acids. V was shortened by 6 bases and J by 12 bases, with 19 bases between the two germline ends. CDR3 in amino acids: CASSREEGGTQYF. CDR3 nucleotide sequence: TGCGCCAGCAGTCGAGAGGAGGGGGGTACACAGTATTTT.

This clonotype appeared a single time. The junction and the germline gene differ at one end; a read error may be behind it. This chain links TRBV7-9 with TRBJ2-5; D not certain. This CDR3 region has 11 residues. Germline CDR1 reads SEHNR; CDR2 reads FQNEAQ (reference sequence). The CDR3: CTSSLKETQNF. The DNA for the CDR3 is TGTACCAGTAGCCTGAAAGAGACCCAGAACTTC.

For this clonotype: One end of the junction does not line up with germline, which may come from a read error. This chain joins TRBV7-9 and TRBJ2-1; the match to TRBD2 covers 8 bases. From germline, CDR1 is SEHNR and CDR2 FQNEAQ (reference sequence). This CDR3 spans 13 amino acids. The CDR3 bases are TGTGCCGGGGGGCGGGAGGTGAGGAATGGGCAGTTCTTC. Translating it yields CAGGREVRNGQFF.